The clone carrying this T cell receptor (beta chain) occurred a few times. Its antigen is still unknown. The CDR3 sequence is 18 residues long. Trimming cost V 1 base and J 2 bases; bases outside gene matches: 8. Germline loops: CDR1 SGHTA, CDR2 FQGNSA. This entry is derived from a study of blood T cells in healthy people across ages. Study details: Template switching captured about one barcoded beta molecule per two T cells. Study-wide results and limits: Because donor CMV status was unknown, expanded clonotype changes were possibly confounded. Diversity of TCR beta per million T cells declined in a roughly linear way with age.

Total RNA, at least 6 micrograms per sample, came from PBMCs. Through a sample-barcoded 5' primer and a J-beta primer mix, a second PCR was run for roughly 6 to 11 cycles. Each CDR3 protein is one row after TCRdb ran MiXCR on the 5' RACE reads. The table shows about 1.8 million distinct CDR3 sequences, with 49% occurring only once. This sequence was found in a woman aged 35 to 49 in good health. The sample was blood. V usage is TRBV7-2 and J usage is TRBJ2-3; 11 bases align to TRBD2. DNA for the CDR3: TGTGCCAGCAGCTTAGGGAAGCTAGCGGGGGGCGTCACAGATACGCAGTATTTT. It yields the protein CASSLGKLAGGVTDTQYF.